What follows are 3 T cell receptor beta chains derived from one specimen sequenced in a study of shared clonotypes between healthy human individuals. Positively selected for CCR7, the CD45RO-negative cells used as naive CD8 cells excluded terminally differentiated effector memory CD45RA+ cells. The table came from immunoSEQ multiplex PCR; TCRdb's copy has only in-frame clones and leaves some out. The sample lists hundreds of thousands of clones, about 92% seen once, with approximately 25% in the top ten. Sequenced input: naive CD8+ T cells sorted from blood. These receptors came from a man aged 25 to 40 in good health.

V and J are TRBV4-1 and TRBJ2-1; TRBD2 agrees at 9 bases. The junction had 6 bases not matched to a gene; V was cut back by 1 base and J by 5 bases. Per the germline V gene, CDR1 is MGHRA and CDR2 is YSYEKL. CDR3 length: 16 amino acids. The CDR3 region is CASSQVASGADNEQFF. The CDR3 DNA is TGCGCCAGCAGCCAAGTGGCTAGCGGGGCAGACAATGAGCAGTTCTTC.

The chain carries TRBV27 and TRBJ2-7, with TRBD2 matching 8 bases. With V trimmed by 7 bases and J by 3 bases, 8 bases remained unmatched. The CDR3 is 14 amino acids. Germline-derived CDR1 and CDR2 are MNHEY and SMNVEV (reference sequence). The CDR3 sequence is CASNAAGAVYEQYF. CDR3 DNA: TGTGCCAGCAACGCAGCGGGAGCAGTCTACGAGCAGTACTTC.

CDR3 amino acids: CASSLLNVEQYF. The CDR3 nucleotides are TGTGCCAGCAGCCTGTTGAACGTTGAGCAGTACTTC. This rearrangement joins TRBV5-6 to TRBJ2-7, with D unclear. The germline V gene has CDR1 SGHDT and CDR2 YYEEEE. Trimming removed 4 bases from V and 7 bases from J, with 12 bases in between. This CDR3 spans 12 amino acids.